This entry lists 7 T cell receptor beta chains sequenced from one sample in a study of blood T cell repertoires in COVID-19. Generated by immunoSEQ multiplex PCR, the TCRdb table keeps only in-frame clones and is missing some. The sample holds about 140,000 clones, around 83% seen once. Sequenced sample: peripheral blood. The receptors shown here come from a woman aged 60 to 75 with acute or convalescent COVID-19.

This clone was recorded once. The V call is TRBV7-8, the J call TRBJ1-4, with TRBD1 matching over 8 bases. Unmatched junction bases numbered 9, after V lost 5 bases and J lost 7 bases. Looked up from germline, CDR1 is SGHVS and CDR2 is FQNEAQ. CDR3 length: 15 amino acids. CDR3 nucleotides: TGTGCCAGCAGCGGCCGGACAGGGAGTTCTGAAAAACTGTTTTTT. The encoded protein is CASSGRTGSSEKLFF.

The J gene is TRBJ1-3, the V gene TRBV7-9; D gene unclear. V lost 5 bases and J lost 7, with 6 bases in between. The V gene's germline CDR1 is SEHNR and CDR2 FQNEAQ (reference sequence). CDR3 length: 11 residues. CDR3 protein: CASSEENTIYF. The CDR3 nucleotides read TGTGCCAGCAGCGAGGAGAACACCATATATTTT.

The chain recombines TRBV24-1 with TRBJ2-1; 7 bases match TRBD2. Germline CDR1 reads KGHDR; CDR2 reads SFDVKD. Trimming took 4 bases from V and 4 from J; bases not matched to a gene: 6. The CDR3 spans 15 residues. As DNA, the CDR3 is TGTGCCACCAGTGACCTAGCGGAGTCATACAATGAGCAGTTCTTC. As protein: CATSDLAESYNEQFF.

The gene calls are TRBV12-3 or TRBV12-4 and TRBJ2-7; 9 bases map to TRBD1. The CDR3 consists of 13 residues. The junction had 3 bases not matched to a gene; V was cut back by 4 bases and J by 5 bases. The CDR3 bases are TGTGCCAGCAGTTATACAGGGGGCAACGAGCAGTACTTC. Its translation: CASSYTGGNEQYF.

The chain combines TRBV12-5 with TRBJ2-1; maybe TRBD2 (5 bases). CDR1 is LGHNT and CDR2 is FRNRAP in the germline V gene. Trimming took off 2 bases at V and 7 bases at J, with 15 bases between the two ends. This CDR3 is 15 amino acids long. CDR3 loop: CASGLPTVGSNEQFF. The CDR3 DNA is TGTGCTAGTGGTTTGCCTACTGTGGGGAGTAATGAGCAGTTCTTC.

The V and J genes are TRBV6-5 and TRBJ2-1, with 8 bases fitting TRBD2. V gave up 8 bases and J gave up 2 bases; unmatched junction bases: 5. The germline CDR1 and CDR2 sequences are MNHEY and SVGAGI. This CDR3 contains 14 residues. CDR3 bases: TGTGCCAGCGCTACGGGACTAGCCTACAATGAGCAGTTCTTC. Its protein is CASATGLAYNEQFF.

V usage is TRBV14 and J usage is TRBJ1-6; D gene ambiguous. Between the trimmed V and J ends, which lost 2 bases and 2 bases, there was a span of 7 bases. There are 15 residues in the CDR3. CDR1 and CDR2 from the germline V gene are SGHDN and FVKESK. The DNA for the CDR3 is TGTGCCAGCAGCCAACGAGGCGCCTATAATTCACCCCTCCACTTT. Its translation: CASSQRGAYNSPLHF.